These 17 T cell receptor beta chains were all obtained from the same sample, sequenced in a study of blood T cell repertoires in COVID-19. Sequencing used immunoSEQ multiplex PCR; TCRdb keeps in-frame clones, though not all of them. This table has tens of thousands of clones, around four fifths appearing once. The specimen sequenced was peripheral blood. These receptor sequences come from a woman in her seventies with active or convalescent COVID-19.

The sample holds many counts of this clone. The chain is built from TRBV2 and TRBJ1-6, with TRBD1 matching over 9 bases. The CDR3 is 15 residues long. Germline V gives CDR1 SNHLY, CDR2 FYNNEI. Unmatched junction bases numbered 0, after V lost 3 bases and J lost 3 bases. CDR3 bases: TGTGCCAGCAGTGAGACAGGGGGCTATAATTCACCCCTCCACTTT. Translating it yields CASSETGGYNSPLHF.

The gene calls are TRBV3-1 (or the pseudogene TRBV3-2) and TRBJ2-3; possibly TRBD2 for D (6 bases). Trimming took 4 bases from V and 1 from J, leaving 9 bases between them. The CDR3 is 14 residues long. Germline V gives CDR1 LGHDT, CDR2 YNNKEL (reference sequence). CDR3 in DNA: TGTGCCAGCAGCCGACTAGGGGGCACAGATACGCAGTATTTT. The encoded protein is CASSRLGGTDTQYF.

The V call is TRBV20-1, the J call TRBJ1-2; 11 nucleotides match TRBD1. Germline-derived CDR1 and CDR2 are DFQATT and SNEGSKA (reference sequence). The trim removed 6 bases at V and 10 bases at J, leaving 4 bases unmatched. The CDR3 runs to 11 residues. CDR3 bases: TGCAGTGCGCGGACAGGGGGCAACTACACCTTC. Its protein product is CSARTGGNYTF.

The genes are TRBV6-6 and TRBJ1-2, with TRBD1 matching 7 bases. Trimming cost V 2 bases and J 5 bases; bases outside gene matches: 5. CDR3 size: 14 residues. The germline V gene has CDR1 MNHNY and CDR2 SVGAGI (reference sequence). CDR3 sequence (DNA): TGTGCCAGCAGTTACGCCGACAGGGATTATGGCTACACCTTC. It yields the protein CASSYADRDYGYTF.

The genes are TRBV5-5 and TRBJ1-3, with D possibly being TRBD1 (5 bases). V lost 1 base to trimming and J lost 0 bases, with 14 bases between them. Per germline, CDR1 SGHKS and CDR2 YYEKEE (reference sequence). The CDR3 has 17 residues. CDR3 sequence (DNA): TGTGCCAGCAGCTTGCGTCTACAGGCAAACTCTGGAAACACCATATATTTT. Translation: CASSLRLQANSGNTIYF. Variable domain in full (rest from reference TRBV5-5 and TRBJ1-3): DAGVTQSPTHLIKTRGQQVTLRCSPISGHKSVSWYQQVLGQGPQFIFQYYEKEERGRGNFPDRFSARQFPNYSSELNVNALLLGDSALYLCASSLRLQANSGNTIYFGEGSWLTVV.

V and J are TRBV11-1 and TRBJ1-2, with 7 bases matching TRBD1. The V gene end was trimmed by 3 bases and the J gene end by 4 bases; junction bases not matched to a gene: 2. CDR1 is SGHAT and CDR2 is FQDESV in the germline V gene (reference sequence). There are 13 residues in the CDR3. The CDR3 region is CASSFTGAYGYTF. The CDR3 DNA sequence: TGTGCCAGCAGCTTTACAGGGGCCTATGGCTACACCTTC.

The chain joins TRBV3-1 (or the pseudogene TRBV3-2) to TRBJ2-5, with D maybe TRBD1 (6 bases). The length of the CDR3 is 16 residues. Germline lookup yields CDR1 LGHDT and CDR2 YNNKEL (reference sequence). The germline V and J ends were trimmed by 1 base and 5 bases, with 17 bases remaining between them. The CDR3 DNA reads TGTGCCAGCAGCCAAGCCCCAGGGGAGCAAAGGGAGACCCAGTACTTC. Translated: CASSQAPGEQRETQYF.

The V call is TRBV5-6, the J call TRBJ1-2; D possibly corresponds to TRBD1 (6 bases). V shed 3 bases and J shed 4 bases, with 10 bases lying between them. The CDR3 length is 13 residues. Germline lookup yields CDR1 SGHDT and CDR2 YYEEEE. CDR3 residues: CASSSQGIYGYTF. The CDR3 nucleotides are TGTGCCAGCAGCTCACAGGGAATCTATGGCTACACCTTC.

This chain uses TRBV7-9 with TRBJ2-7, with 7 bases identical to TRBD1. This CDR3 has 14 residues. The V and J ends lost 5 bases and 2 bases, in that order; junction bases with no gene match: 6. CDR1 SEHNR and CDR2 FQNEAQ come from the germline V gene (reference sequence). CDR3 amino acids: CASSPHGQAYEQYF. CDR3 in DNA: TGTGCCAGCAGCCCTCACGGACAGGCCTACGAGCAGTACTTC. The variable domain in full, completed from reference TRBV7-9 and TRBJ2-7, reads DTGVSQNPRHKITKRGQNVTFRCDPISEHNRLYWYRQTLGQGPEFLTYFQNEAQLEKSRLLSDRFSAERPKGSFSTLEIQRTEQGDSAMYLCASSPHGQAYEQYFGPGTRLTVT.

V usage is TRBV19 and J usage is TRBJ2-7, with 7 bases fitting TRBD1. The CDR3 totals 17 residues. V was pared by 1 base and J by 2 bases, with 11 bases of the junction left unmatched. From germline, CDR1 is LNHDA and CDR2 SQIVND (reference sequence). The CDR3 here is CASSIAAHSDRAYEQYF. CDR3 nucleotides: TGTGCCAGTAGTATAGCGGCTCACTCCGACAGGGCCTACGAGCAGTACTTC.

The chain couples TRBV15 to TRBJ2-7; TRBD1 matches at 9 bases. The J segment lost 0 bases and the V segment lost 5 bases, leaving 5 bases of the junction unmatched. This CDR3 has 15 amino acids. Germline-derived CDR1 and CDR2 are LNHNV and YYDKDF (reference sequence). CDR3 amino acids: CATSEWGQGSYEQYF. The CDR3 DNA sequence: TGTGCCACCAGCGAGTGGGGACAGGGCTCCTACGAGCAGTACTTC.

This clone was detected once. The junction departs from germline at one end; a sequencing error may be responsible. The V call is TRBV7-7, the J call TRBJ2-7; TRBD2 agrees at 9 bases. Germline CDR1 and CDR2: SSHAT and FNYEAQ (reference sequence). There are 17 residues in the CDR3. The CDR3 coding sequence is TGTGCTAGCAGCTTTGTTTTTCTAGCGGGGAGCTCCTACGAGCAGTACTTC. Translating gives CASSFVFLAGSSYEQYF. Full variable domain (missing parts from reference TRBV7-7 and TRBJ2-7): GAGVSQSPRYKVTKRGQDVTLRCDPISSHATLYWYQQALGQGPEFLTYFNYEAQPDKSGLPSDRFSAERPEGSISTLTIQRTEQRDSAMYRCASSFVFLAGSSYEQYFGPGTRLTVT.

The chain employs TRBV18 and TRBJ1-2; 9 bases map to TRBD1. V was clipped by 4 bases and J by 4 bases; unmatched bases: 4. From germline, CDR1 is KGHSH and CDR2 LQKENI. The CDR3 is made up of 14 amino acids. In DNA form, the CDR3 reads TGTGCCAGCTCACGGACAGGGGAAGGCTATGGCTACACCTTC. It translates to CASSRTGEGYGYTF.

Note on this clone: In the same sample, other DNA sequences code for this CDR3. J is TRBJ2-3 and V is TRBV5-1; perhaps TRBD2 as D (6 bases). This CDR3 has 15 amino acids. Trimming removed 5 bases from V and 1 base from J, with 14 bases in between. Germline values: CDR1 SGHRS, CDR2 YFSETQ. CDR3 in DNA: TGCGCCAGCAGTTCCTCGGGGGACCGCACAGATACGCAGTATTTT. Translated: CASSSSGDRTDTQYF. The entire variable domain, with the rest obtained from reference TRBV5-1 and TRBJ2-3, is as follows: KAGVTQTPRYLIKTRGQQVTLSCSPISGHRSVSWYQQTPGQGLQFLFEYFSETQRNKGNFPGRFSGRQFSNSRSEMNVSTLELGDSALYLCASSSSGDRTDTQYFGPGTRLTVL.

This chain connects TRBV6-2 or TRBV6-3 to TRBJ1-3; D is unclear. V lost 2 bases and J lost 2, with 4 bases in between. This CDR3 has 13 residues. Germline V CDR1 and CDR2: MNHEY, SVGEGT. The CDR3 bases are TGTGCCAGCAGTTACAGCACTGGAAACACCATATATTTT. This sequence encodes CASSYSTGNTIYF.

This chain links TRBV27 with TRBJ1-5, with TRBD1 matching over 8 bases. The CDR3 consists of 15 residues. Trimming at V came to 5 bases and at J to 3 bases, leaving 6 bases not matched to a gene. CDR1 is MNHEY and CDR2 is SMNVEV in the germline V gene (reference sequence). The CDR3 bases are TGTGCCAGCAGTAAACTGGACAGGGTCAATCAGCCCCAGCATTTT. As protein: CASSKLDRVNQPQHF.

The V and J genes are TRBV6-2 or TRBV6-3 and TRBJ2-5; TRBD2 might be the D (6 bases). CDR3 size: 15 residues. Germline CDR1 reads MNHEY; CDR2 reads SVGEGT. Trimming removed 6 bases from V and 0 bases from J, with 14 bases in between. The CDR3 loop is CASSPTRGNQETQYF. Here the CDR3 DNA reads TGTGCCAGCAGCCCCACTCGGGGGAACCAAGAGACCCAGTACTTC.